The clone carrying this T cell receptor beta chain appeared many times. The target antigen is unknown. The sample belongs to a study of post-analysis software for immune sequencing data. Overall study findings and caveats: Higher frequency in patients than in controls was seen for 5 or 6 TRBV segments, with TRBV5-6, TRBV5-1 and TRBV20-1 among them.

Trimming took off 2 bases at V and 9 bases at J, with 9 bases between the two ends. The CDR3 consists of 11 residues. The germline CDR1 and CDR2 sequences are SGHDT and YYEEEE. Every TCR beta cDNA library bore unique molecular identifiers. Each sample of roughly 0.95 to 10 million input T cells yielded roughly 500,000 cDNA molecules, so each molecule approximated one T cell. In TCRdb, the PCR reads were re-called with MiXCR into one record per CDR3 protein. The sample holds around 190,000 distinct CDR3 sequences, about 30% seen once. Sequencing input: blood. This TCR was sampled from a girl aged 2 to 17 with multiple sclerosis. The chain links TRBV5-6 to TRBJ2-7; D gene uncertain. For the CDR3, the DNA is TGTGCCAGCAGCTTTCAAGGCGGGCAGTACTTC. It is translated as CASSFQGGQYF.